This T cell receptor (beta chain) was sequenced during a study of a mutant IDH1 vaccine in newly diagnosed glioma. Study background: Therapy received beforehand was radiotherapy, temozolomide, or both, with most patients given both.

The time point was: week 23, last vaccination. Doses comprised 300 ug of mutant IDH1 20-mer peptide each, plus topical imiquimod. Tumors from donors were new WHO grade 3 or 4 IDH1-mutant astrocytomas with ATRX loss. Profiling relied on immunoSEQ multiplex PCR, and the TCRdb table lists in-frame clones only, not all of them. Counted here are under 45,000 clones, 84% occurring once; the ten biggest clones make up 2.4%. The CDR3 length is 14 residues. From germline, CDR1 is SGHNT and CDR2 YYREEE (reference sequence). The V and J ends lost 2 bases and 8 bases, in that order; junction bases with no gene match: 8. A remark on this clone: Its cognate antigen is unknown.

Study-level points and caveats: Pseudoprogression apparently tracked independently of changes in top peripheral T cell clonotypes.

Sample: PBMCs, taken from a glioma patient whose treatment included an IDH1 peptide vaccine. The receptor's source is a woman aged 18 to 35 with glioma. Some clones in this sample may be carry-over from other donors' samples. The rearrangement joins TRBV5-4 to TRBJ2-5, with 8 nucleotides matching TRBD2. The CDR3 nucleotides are TGTGCCAGCAGCTTCCCCGGGACTAGTGGTACCCAGTACTTC. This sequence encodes CASSFPGTSGTQYF.